The next 29 T cell receptor beta chains were all read from a single sample in a study of cytomegalovirus exposure and HLA in healthy donors. Both 60 Vbeta primers and 13 Jbeta primers went into the PCR. Measured with immunoSEQ multiplex PCR; TCRdb has only the in-frame clones, and not every one. The sample includes about 150,000 clones, more than 80% of them seen just once. The sample consisted of PBMCs. The receptors originated from a woman aged 40 to 50 in good health and CMV-seropositive.

The chain carries TRBV27 and TRBJ1-2; 9 bases fit TRBD1. The CDR3 is 13 residues long. The V segment lost 6 bases and the J segment 3 bases; nucleotides outside the gene matches: 2. In germline, CDR1 is MNHEY, CDR2 SMNVEV (reference sequence). The chain's CDR3 is CASRTGGDYGYTF. The CDR3 DNA reads TGTGCCAGCAGAACAGGGGGCGACTATGGCTACACCTTC.

In this sample, this clone turned up once. J is TRBJ2-3 and V is TRBV27; TRBD2 agrees at 10 bases. This CDR3 has 18 amino acids. Germline trimming cut 6 bases from V and 0 bases from J; bases unmatched to any gene: 12. The germline V gene has CDR1 MNHEY and CDR2 SMNVEV (reference sequence). CDR3 sequence: CASRVVAGGGLSTDTQYF. The CDR3 region has the DNA TGTGCCAGCAGGGTCGTAGCGGGAGGTGGGTTAAGCACAGATACGCAGTATTTT.

The chain employs TRBV10-3 and TRBJ1-4, with no clear D. Germline V gives CDR1 ENHRY, CDR2 SYGVKD. Trimming removed 3 bases from V and 7 bases from J, with 9 bases in between. The CDR3 contains 13 residues. CDR3 nucleotides: TGTGCCATCAGTGACCGGAGGGCTGAAAAACTGTTTTTT. Translated: CAISDRRAEKLFF.

The chain uses TRBV19 and TRBJ2-1; 9 bases are a match to TRBD1. In germline, CDR1 is LNHDA, CDR2 SQIVND (reference sequence). After removal of 5 bases from V and 6 bases from J, the junction contained 2 bases not matched to a gene. The CDR3 totals 13 residues. In DNA, the CDR3 is TGTGCCAGTAGTCCGGACAGGGGCAATGAGCAGTTCTTC. It is translated as CASSPDRGNEQFF.

This clone was picked up a small number of times. V and J are TRBV5-1 and TRBJ1-4, with D possibly matching TRBD1 (5 bases). Looked up from germline, CDR1 is SGHRS and CDR2 is YFSETQ. The CDR3 is made up of 16 amino acids. Trimming took off 7 bases at V and 5 bases at J, with 21 bases between the two ends. DNA for the CDR3: TGCGCCAGCCGGTGGGGGGGGACGGATAGAAATGAAAAACTGTTTTTT. Its translation is CASRWGGTDRNEKLFF. Full variable domain (rest looked up from reference TRBV5-1 and TRBJ1-4): KAGVTQTPRYLIKTRGQQVTLSCSPISGHRSVSWYQQTPGQGLQFLFEYFSETQRNKGNFPGRFSGRQFSNSRSEMNVSTLELGDSALYLCASRWGGTDRNEKLFFGSGTQLSVL.

This rearrangement joins TRBV11-3 to TRBJ2-5, with TRBD2 matching over 16 bases. This CDR3 spans 17 amino acids. The junction had 8 bases not matched to a gene; V was cut back by 6 bases and J by 4 bases. Germline V gives CDR1 SGHNT, CDR2 YENEEA. The CDR3 loop reads CASSRGLAGGSGETQYF. The DNA for the CDR3 is TGTGCCAGCAGTAGGGGACTAGCGGGAGGGTCGGGAGAGACCCAGTACTTC.

V gene TRBV13 combines with J gene TRBJ2-7, with D unresolved. The CDR3 loop spans 13 amino acids. Germline CDR1 PRHDT, CDR2 FYEKMQ (reference sequence). Trimming removed 3 bases at V and 3 bases at J, with 9 bases between. The CDR3: CASSFGQSYEQYF. The CDR3 nucleotides read TGTGCCAGCAGCTTTGGGCAGAGCTACGAGCAGTACTTC.

The CDR3 sequence: CASSLAAGGLLTEAFF. CDR3 nucleotides: TGTGCCAGCAGCTTAGCGGCAGGGGGGCTACTCACTGAAGCTTTCTTT. This chain uses TRBV11-2 with TRBJ1-1, with 7 nucleotides matching TRBD1. The V segment lost 1 base and the J segment 4 bases; nucleotides outside the gene matches: 9. The CDR3 is 16 residues long. Germline CDR1 reads SGHAT; CDR2 reads FQNNGV.

In nucleotides, the CDR3 is TGCGCCAGCAGCTTGGAACTTGGCAGCGGGGGCGCCTACGAGCAGTACTTC. It encodes CASSLELGSGGAYEQYF. J is TRBJ2-7 and V is TRBV5-1; 8 nucleotides line up with TRBD2. Germline V lookup: CDR1 SGHRS, CDR2 YFSETQ. V lost 0 bases to trimming and J lost 2 bases; unmatched junction nucleotides: 10. This CDR3 has 17 residues.

This clone was counted between two and nine times. This sequence joins TRBV19 and TRBJ1-2, with a weak D call TRBD1 (6 bases). The germline V gene has CDR1 LNHDA and CDR2 SQIVND (reference sequence). V gave up 9 bases and J gave up 4 bases, with 18 bases separating them. This CDR3 region has 14 residues. CDR3 in amino acids: CARLNARGSYGYTF. The CDR3 DNA reads as TGTGCCAGATTAAACGCCAGGGGTTCCTATGGCTACACCTTC.

The CDR3 loop is CASNQQGGYSPLHF. The CDR3 bases are TGTGCCAGCAACCAACAGGGGGGATATTCACCCCTCCACTTT. J is TRBJ1-6 and V is TRBV11-2; 8 nucleotides match TRBD1. Germline V lookup: CDR1 SGHAT, CDR2 FQNNGV. The CDR3 is made up of 14 amino acids. The ends lost 7 bases at V and 8 bases at J; junction bases unmatched: 7.

The rearrangement uses TRBV30 and TRBJ1-1; TRBD1 agrees at 7 bases. This CDR3 region has 12 residues. The germline gives CDR1 GTSNPN, CDR2 SVGIG (reference sequence). With V trimmed by 2 bases and J by 8 bases, 5 bases remained unmatched. CDR3 residues: CAWSPGQAEAFF. CDR3 DNA sequence: TGTGCCTGGAGTCCTGGACAGGCGGAAGCTTTCTTT.

This clone was detected only once. J is TRBJ2-4 and V is TRBV5-1, with TRBD1 as a possible D gene (5 bases). Trimming removed 2 bases from V and 0 bases from J, with 15 bases in between. CDR1 and CDR2 (germline): SGHRS, YFSETQ. This CDR3 is built from 17 residues. CDR3 DNA: TGCGCCAGCAGCTTAGACGATAGCAGGGTAGCCAAAAACATTCAGTACTTC. Protein sequence: CASSLDDSRVAKNIQYF.

The V call is TRBV15, the J call TRBJ1-4; D unclear. Germline-derived CDR1 and CDR2 are LNHNV and YYDKDF (reference sequence). This CDR3 contains 16 residues. V was pared by 0 bases and J by 7 bases, with 15 bases between. CDR3 sequence reads: CATSRDYGVDGEKLFF. CDR3 DNA sequence: TGTGCCACCAGCAGAGATTACGGGGTTGATGGTGAAAAACTGTTTTTT. The whole variable domain, remainder taken from reference TRBV15 and TRBJ1-4, is DAMVIQNPRYQVTQFGKPVTLSCSQTLNHNVMYWYQQKSSQAPKLLFHYYDKDFNNEADTPDNFQSRRPNTSFCFLDIRSPGLGDTAMYLCATSRDYGVDGEKLFFGSGTQLSVL.

The sample holds a few counts of this clone. This chain links TRBV19 with TRBJ1-1; D not resolved. Germline CDR1 and CDR2: LNHDA and SQIVND (reference sequence). The CDR3 runs to 13 residues. V lost 7 bases to trimming and J lost 4 bases, with 13 bases between them. The DNA for the CDR3 is TGTGCCAGTAACGGAGGCGGGAGCACTGAAGCTTTCTTT. Protein product: CASNGGGSTEAFF.

This chain connects TRBV28 to TRBJ1-2; D uncertain. CDR1 MDHEN and CDR2 SYDVKM come from the germline V gene. Trimming shortened V by 1 base and J by 6 bases, and 12 bases separated the two germline ends. The CDR3 consists of 14 residues. The CDR3 sequence: CASSLFSIKNGYTF. In DNA, the CDR3 is TGTGCCAGCAGTTTATTCTCTATCAAAAATGGCTACACCTTC.

The rearrangement uses TRBV5-1 and TRBJ2-2; tentative D call: TRBD1 (5 bases). The germline gives CDR1 SGHRS, CDR2 YFSETQ. This CDR3 contains 14 residues. Trimming shortened V by 4 bases and J by 8 bases, and 15 bases separated the two germline ends. CDR3 protein: CASSLGQASGELFF. DNA for the CDR3: TGCGCCAGCAGCCTCGGACAAGCATCGGGGGAGCTGTTTTTT.

CDR3 amino acids: CATSRAAGFYNEQFF. Here the CDR3 DNA reads TGTGCCACCAGCAGAGCTGCGGGATTCTACAATGAGCAGTTCTTC. J is TRBJ2-1 and V is TRBV15; D perhaps matches TRBD2 (6 bases). The CDR3 has 15 amino acids. V lost 1 base and J 3 bases, leaving 10 bases between the germline ends. The germline CDR1 and CDR2 sequences are LNHNV and YYDKDF (reference sequence).

J is TRBJ2-2 and V is TRBV7-6; tentatively, D is TRBD1 (5 bases). Germline V lookup: CDR1 SGHVS, CDR2 FNYEAQ. Trimming removed 5 bases from V and 8 bases from J, with 15 bases in between. CDR3 length equals 14 residues. Written as DNA, the CDR3 is TGTGCCAGCAGCGTGATTCCAGGGTCAGGGGAGCTGTTTTTT. The encoded protein is CASSVIPGSGELFF. The entire variable domain, with the rest obtained from reference TRBV7-6 and TRBJ2-2, is as follows: GAGVSQSPRYKVTKRGQDVALRCDPISGHVSLYWYRQALGQGPEFLTYFNYEAQQDKSGLPNDRFSAERPEGSISTLTIQRTEQRDSAMYRCASSVIPGSGELFFGEGSRLTVL.

This chain uses TRBV12-2 with TRBJ2-1; no check of the table's D call, TRBD1, against the DNA was made. TRBV12-2 is a pseudogene. CDR3 length equals 14 residues. The CDR3 DNA is TGTGCAAGTCGCTTGAGACAGGGGGCTTGGGAGCAGTTCTTC. It specifies CASRLRQGAWEQFF.

This clone has just one count. The V call is TRBV7-9, the J call TRBJ2-5; possible D gene TRBD2, 6 bases. The germline V gene has CDR1 SEHNR and CDR2 FQNEAQ (reference sequence). The CDR3 loop spans 14 amino acids. V was trimmed by 2 bases and J by 4 bases, leaving 11 bases between them. The DNA for the CDR3 is TGTGCCAGCAGCTTAATGCAGGGAGGAGAGACCCAGTACTTC. Residues: CASSLMQGGETQYF.

The rearrangement links TRBV4-3 to TRBJ2-2; TRBD2 agrees at 8 bases. Trimming cost V 2 bases and J 4 bases; bases outside gene matches: 6. Per the germline V gene, CDR1 is LGHNA and CDR2 is YSLEER. The CDR3 runs 16 residues. The CDR3 protein is CASSQPAGVLTGELFF. The CDR3, as DNA: TGCGCCAGCAGCCAACCAGCGGGGGTGCTCACCGGGGAGCTGTTTTTT.

This chain uses TRBV19 with TRBJ2-3; D is perhaps TRBD2 (6 bases). The germline gives CDR1 LNHDA, CDR2 SQIVND (reference sequence). The V gene lost 6 bases and the J gene lost 5 bases, with 18 bases spanning the gap. The CDR3 is 15 amino acids. CDR3: CASSSFLGRGDTQYF. The CDR3 DNA sequence: TGTGCCAGTAGCAGTTTCTTAGGGCGGGGAGATACGCAGTATTTT.

The chain uses TRBV6-1 and TRBJ2-1, with TRBD2 identical over 7 bases. After removal of 2 bases from V and 7 bases from J, the junction contained 14 bases not matched to a gene. CDR3 size: 17 residues. CDR1 and CDR2 from the germline V gene are MNHNS and SASEGT. CDR3 sequence: CASSELRWLAAVNEQFF. CDR3 nucleotide sequence: TGTGCCAGCAGTGAATTGCGATGGCTAGCGGCAGTAAATGAGCAGTTCTTC.

This clone was seen once. This chain uses TRBV18 with TRBJ1-1; a possible D gene is TRBD1 (5 bases). Germline V gene sequence: CDR1 KGHSH, CDR2 LQKENI. CDR3 length equals 16 residues. V lost 3 bases, J lost 1 base, and 15 bases lay in between. The CDR3 DNA sequence: TGTGCCAGCTCACCGTCCGTGGACGGGGGGAACACTGAAGCTTTCTTT. Translated: CASSPSVDGGNTEAFF.

The J gene is TRBJ1-2, the V gene TRBV7-9; D is unclear. V lost 1 base and J lost 4, with 10 bases in between. The CDR3 spans 14 residues. CDR1 is SEHNR and CDR2 is FQNEAQ in the germline V gene (reference sequence). CDR3 in amino acids: CASSLGLDSYGYTF. In nucleotides, the CDR3 is TGTGCCAGCAGCTTAGGCCTGGACTCCTATGGCTACACCTTC.

This clone was found once. The chain has TRBV10-3 and TRBJ2-1, with a tentative D call TRBD2 (6 bases). The germline V and J ends were trimmed by 3 bases and 0 bases, with 18 bases remaining between them. Germline V gene lookup returns CDR1 ENHRY and CDR2 SYGVKD. CDR3 length: 18 residues. CDR3 residues: CAISDTVAGTHSYNEQFF. CDR3 nucleotide sequence: TGTGCCATCAGTGATACTGTCGCCGGGACTCACTCCTACAATGAGCAGTTCTTC.

This clone appeared a single time. The chain is built from TRBV29-1 and TRBJ2-1, with a possible D match to TRBD1 (6 bases). The CDR3 loop spans 13 amino acids. The germline V and J ends were trimmed by 5 bases and 6 bases, with 14 bases remaining between them. Germline loops: CDR1 SQVTM, CDR2 ANQGSEA. The CDR3 protein is CSVYRELGNEQFF. The CDR3 region has the DNA TGCAGCGTTTACAGGGAGTTGGGCAATGAGCAGTTCTTC.

This clone was seen once. The genes are TRBV9 and TRBJ2-1; weak D call: TRBD2 (7 bases). The CDR3 sequence is 18 residues long. CDR1 and CDR2 from the germline V gene are SGDLS and YYNGEE. Trimming took 1 base from V and 8 from J, leaving 25 bases between them. The CDR3 is CASSVSSPRGGLRDEQFF. The CDR3 DNA sequence: TGTGCCAGCAGCGTAAGCTCCCCGAGGGGGGGCCTACGAGATGAGCAGTTCTTC.